The 12 T cell receptor beta chains listed next were all sequenced from one sample in a study of vaccination effects on CD4 cells after COVID-19. Their antigens are not known. At the end of nine to ten days of culture, CD4+ T cells were isolated. Everyone in the study got two shots of either the BNT162b2 or mRNA-1273 vaccine. Profiled with immunoSEQ multiplex PCR; TCRdb holds only in-frame clones, not every one. The sample includes fewer than 55,000 clones, about 70% seen only once; the top ten take 6.5% to 8.5%. The sequenced sample was CD4+ T cells from PBMCs cultured without peptide, obtained after COVID-19 vaccination. These receptors all come from a human donor who received a COVID-19 vaccine.

This clone came up a few times. The chain recombines TRBV5-1 with TRBJ1-1; D may be TRBD1 (5 bases). CDR3 length equals 14 residues. In germline, CDR1 is SGHRS, CDR2 YFSETQ. V was shortened by 2 bases and J by 3 bases, with 11 bases between the two germline ends. CDR3 nucleotides: TGCGCCAGCAGCTTTAGGGTGGGGGACACTGAAGCTTTCTTT. It encodes CASSFRVGDTEAFF.

The gene calls are TRBV5-6 and TRBJ2-5; D is uncertain. The germline CDR1 and CDR2 sequences are SGHDT and YYEEEE. Trimming removed 4 bases from V and 5 bases from J, with 12 bases in between. The CDR3 is 13 amino acids. The CDR3, as DNA: TGTGCCAGCAGCACATCTCTCGGGGAGACCCAGTACTTC. As protein: CASSTSLGETQYF. Filled out from reference TRBV5-6 and TRBJ2-5, the complete variable domain reads DAGVTQSPTHLIKTRGQQVTLRCSPKSGHDTVSWYQQALGQGPQFIFQYYEEEERQRGNFPDRFSGHQFPNYSSELNVNALLLGDSALYLCASSTSLGETQYFGPGTRLLVL.

This clone was observed a few times. The CDR3 DNA sequence: TGTGCCAGCAGTTTGGGAGCGGAGGCTAGCACAGATACGCAGTATTTT. It codes for CASSLGAEASTDTQYF. The chain employs TRBV2 and TRBJ2-3; TRBD2 might be the D (5 bases). Germline lookup yields CDR1 SNHLY and CDR2 FYNNEI. The CDR3 extends over 16 amino acids. Trimming pared 5 bases from V and 0 bases from J, leaving 15 bases between.

This chain links TRBV6-4 with TRBJ2-3, with 8 bases that match TRBD2. The CDR3 loop spans 14 amino acids. The germline CDR1 and CDR2 sequences are MRHNA and SNTAGT. Trimming removed 3 bases from V and 4 bases from J; junction bases left unmatched: 3. DNA of the CDR3: TGTGCCAGCAGTGAAGCGGGAGAGGCAGATACGCAGTATTTT. As protein: CASSEAGEADTQYF.

This chain connects TRBV5-1 to TRBJ1-2; perhaps TRBD1 as D (5 bases). The germline V gene has CDR1 SGHRS and CDR2 YFSETQ. The CDR3 consists of 13 residues. V lost 0 bases to trimming and J lost 4 bases, with 7 bases between them. In nucleotides, the CDR3 is TGCGCCAGCAGCTTGGGGGGGATCTATGGCTACACCTTC. Its protein product is CASSLGGIYGYTF. Combining the CDR3 with reference TRBV5-1 and TRBJ1-2 gives the whole variable domain KAGVTQTPRYLIKTRGQQVTLSCSPISGHRSVSWYQQTPGQGLQFLFEYFSETQRNKGNFPGRFSGRQFSNSRSEMNVSTLELGDSALYLCASSLGGIYGYTFGSGTRLTVV.

This clone occurred a few times. This chain links TRBV19 with TRBJ1-1; D is undetermined. The CDR3 sequence is 13 residues long. Germline V gene sequence: CDR1 LNHDA, CDR2 SQIVND (reference sequence). The V gene lost 5 bases and the J gene lost 1 base, with 8 bases spanning the gap. CDR3 coding DNA: TGTGCCAGTAGTCCCGGACGGAACACTGAAGCTTTCTTT. It encodes CASSPGRNTEAFF.

The chain has TRBV19 and TRBJ2-7; 9 nucleotides agree with TRBD1. The CDR3 is 14 amino acids. V shed 3 bases, J shed 5 bases, and the junction held 5 bases outside the gene matches. In germline, CDR1 is LNHDA, CDR2 SQIVND (reference sequence). The CDR3 loop is CASSIRDRANEQYF. CDR3 coding DNA: TGTGCCAGTAGTATTCGGGACAGGGCCAACGAGCAGTACTTC.

The chain recombines TRBV3-1 (or the pseudogene TRBV3-2) with TRBJ1-2; unclear D gene. The CDR3 sequence is 15 residues long. The V and J ends lost 0 bases and 0 bases respectively, with 8 bases between them. CDR1 is LGHDT and CDR2 is YNNKEL in the germline V gene (reference sequence). Here the CDR3 reads CASSQDSTTNYGYTF. DNA of the CDR3: TGTGCCAGCAGCCAAGACAGTACCACTAACTATGGCTACACCTTC.

This clone was seen only once. This sequence joins TRBV6-1 and TRBJ2-7; 7 nucleotides match TRBD1. Germline values: CDR1 MNHNS, CDR2 SASEGT. The CDR3 extends over 17 amino acids. With 2 bases clipped from V and 2 bases from J, the junction kept 12 bases outside the gene matches. In nucleotides, the CDR3 is TGTGCCAGCAGTGAAACCATGGGACAGACTTTTCCCTACGAGCAGTACTTC. Protein sequence: CASSETMGQTFPYEQYF.

The J gene is TRBJ1-3, the V gene TRBV4-1; D call uncertain. With 1 base removed from V and 0 bases from J, the gap between germline ends came to 7 bases. This CDR3 spans 15 amino acids. Germline CDR1 is MGHRA and CDR2 is YSYEKL. The CDR3 region is CASSQVHVSGNTIYF. The CDR3 DNA reads TGCGCCAGCAGCCAAGTACACGTCTCTGGAAACACCATATATTTT.

This clone turned up a few times. This chain connects TRBV9 to TRBJ1-5, with no clear D. Trimming cost V 0 bases and J 0 bases, with 10 bases left between them. The CDR3 runs to 16 residues. The germline gives CDR1 SGDLS, CDR2 YYNGEE. The CDR3 here is CASSVGPDNSNQPQHF. The DNA for the CDR3 is TGTGCCAGCAGCGTAGGCCCAGATAATAGCAATCAGCCCCAGCATTTT.

The chain joins TRBV21-1 to TRBJ2-1. TRBV21-1 is labeled a pseudogene. This CDR3 spans 16 amino acids. In nucleotides, the CDR3 is TGTGCCAGCAGCAAGGGGTGGGGGAACGTGTGGAATGAGCAGTTCTTC. This sequence encodes CASSKGWGNVWNEQFF.